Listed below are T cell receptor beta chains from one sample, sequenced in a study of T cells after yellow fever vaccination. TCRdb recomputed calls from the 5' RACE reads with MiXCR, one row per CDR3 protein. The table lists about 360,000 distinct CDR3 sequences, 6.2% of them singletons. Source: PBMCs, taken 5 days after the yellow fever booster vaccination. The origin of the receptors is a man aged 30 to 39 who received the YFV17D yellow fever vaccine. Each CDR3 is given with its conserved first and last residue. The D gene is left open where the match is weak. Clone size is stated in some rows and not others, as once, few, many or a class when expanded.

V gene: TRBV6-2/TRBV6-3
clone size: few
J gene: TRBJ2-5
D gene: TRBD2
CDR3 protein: CASREDGPATQYF
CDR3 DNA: TGTGCCAGCCGGGAGGACGGACCGGCGACCCAGTACTTC

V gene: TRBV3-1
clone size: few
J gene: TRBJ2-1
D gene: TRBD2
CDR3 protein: CASSQLAGLNRQFF
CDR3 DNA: TGTGCCAGCAGCCAACTAGCGGGACTCAACAGACAGTTCTTC

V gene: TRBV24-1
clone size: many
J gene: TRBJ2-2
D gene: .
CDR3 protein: CATRGQFGELFF
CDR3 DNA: TGTGCCACCAGAGGACAGTTCGGGGAGCTGTTTTTT

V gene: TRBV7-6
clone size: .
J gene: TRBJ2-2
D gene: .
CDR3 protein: CASSLVLANAGELFF
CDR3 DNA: TGTGCCAGCAGCTTAGTACTAGCAAACGCCGGGGAGCTGTTTTTT

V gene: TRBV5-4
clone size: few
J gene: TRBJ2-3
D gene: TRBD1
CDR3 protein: CASSLPSDRDAQYF
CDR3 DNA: TGTGCCAGCAGCTTGCCCTCCGACAGGGATGCGCAGTATTTT

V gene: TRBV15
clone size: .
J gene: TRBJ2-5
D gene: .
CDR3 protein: CATSTALGETQYF
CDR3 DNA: TGTGCCACCAGCACCGCACTGGGGGAGACCCAGTACTTC

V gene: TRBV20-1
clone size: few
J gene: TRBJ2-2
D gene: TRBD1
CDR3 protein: CSARDLGQGALGVAGELFF
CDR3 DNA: TGCAGTGCTAGAGATTTAGGACAGGGAGCTTTAGGGGTCGCCGGGGAGCTGTTTTTT

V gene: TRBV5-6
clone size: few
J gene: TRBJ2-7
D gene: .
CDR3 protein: CASSGGITYEQYF
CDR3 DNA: TGTGCCAGCAGTGGCGGGATAACCTACGAGCAGTACTTC

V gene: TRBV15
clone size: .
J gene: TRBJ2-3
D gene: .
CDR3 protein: CATSRGTPGVDTQYF
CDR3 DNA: TGTGCCACCAGCAGAGGAACACCGGGAGTCGATACGCAGTATTTT

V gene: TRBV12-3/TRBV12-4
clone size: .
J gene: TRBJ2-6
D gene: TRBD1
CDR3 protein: CASPTGQRSSGANVLTF
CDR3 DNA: TGTGCCAGCCCGACGGGACAGCGCTCCTCTGGGGCCAACGTCCTGACTTTC

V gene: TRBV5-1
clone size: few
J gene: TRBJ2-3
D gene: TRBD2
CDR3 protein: CASSLEASGSTDTQYF
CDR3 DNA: TGCGCCAGCAGCTTGGAAGCTAGCGGGAGCACAGATACGCAGTATTTT

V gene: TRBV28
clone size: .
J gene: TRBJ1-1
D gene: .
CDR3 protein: CASSQQGPEAFF
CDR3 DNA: TGTGCCAGCAGTCAACAGGGCCCTGAAGCTTTCTTT

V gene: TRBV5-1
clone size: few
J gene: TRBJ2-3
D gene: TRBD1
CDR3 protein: CASSPITGVDTQYF
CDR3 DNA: TGCGCCAGCAGCCCTATCACAGGGGTTGATACGCAGTATTTT

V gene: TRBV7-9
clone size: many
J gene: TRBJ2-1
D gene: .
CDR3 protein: CASSWADEQFF
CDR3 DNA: TGTGCCAGCAGCTGGGCGGATGAGCAGTTCTTC

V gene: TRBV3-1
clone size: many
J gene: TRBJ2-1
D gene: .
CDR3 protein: CASSPLGAGRGNEQFF
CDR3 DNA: TGTGCCAGCAGCCCTCTGGGGGCAGGGAGAGGCAATGAGCAGTTCTTC

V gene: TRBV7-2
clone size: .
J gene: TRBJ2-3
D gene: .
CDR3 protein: CASSITRTYRMSAQYF
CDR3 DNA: TGTGCCAGCAGCATAACGCGAACCTACAGGATGTCGGCGCAGTATTTT

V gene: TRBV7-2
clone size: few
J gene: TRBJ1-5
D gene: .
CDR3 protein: CASSPGVRGNQPQHF
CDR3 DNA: TGTGCCAGCAGCCCAGGGGTACGGGGAAATCAGCCCCAGCATTTT

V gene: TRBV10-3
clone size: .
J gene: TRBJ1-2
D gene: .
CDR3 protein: CAISDTNSLDGYTF
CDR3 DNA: TGTGCCATCAGTGACACAAATTCCCTGGATGGCTACACCTTC

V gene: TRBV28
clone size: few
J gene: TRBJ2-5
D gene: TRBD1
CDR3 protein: CASSLLRQGLETQYF
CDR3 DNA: TGTGCCAGCAGTCTCCTGAGACAGGGTTTGGAGACCCAGTACTTC

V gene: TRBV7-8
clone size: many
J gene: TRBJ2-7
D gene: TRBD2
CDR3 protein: CASSLVFGTRGYEQYF
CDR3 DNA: TGTGCCAGCAGCTTAGTATTCGGGACGCGGGGGTACGAGCAGTACTTC

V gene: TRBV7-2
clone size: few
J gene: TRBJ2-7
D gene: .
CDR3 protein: CASKSGASEQYF
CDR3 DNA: TGTGCCAGCAAAAGTGGGGCAAGCGAGCAGTACTTC

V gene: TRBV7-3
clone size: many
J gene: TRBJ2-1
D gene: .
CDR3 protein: CASSLILKRVGNEQFF
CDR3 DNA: TGTGCCAGCAGCTTAATTCTAAAAAGGGTAGGGAATGAGCAGTTCTTC

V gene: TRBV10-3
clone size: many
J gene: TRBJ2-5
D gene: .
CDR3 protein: CAIGRGQETQYF
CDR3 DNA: TGTGCCATCGGTCGAGGTCAAGAGACCCAGTACTTC

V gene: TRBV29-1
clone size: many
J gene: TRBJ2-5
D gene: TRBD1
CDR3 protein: CSVRGTGQETQYF
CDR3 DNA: TGCAGCGTTCGTGGGACAGGCCAAGAGACCCAGTACTTC

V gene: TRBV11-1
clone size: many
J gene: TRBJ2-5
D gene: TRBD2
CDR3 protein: CASSRRGGSVETQYF
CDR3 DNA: TGTGCCAGCAGCCGTCGGGGAGGGTCAGTGGAGACCCAGTACTTC

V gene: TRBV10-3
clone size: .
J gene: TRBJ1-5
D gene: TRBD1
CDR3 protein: CAISDRQGSLQQPQHF
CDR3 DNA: TGTGCCATCAGTGATAGACAGGGGAGTCTACAGCAGCCCCAGCATTTT

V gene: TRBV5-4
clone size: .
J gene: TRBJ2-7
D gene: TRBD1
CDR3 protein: CASSSDRVYYEQYF
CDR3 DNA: TGTGCCAGCAGCTCCGACAGGGTTTACTACGAGCAGTACTTC

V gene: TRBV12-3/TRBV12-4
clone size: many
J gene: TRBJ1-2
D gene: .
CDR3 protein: CASSLAGGGYTF
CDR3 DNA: TGTGCCAGCAGTTTGGCAGGCGGAGGCTACACCTTC

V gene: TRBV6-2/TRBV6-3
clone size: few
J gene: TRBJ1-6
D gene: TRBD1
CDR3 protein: CASRNGQGGNSPLHF
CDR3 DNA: TGTGCCAGCAGGAACGGACAGGGTGGAAATTCACCCCTCCACTTT

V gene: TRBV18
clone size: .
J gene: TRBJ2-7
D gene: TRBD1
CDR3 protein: CASSLRDRNEYF
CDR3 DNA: TGTGCCAGCTCCCTCCGGGACAGGAACGAGTACTTC

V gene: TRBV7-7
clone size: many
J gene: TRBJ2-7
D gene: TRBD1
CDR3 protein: CASSWDRGSEQYF
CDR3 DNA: TGTGCCAGCAGCTGGGACAGGGGCTCCGAGCAGTACTTC

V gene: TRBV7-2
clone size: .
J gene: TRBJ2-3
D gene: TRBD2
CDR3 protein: CASSVTSGRATDTQYF
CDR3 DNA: TGTGCCAGCAGCGTCACTAGCGGGAGGGCTACAGATACGCAGTATTTT

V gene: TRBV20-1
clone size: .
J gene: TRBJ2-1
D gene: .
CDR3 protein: CSARDSELYNEQFF
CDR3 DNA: TGCAGTGCTAGAGATTCGGAGCTTTACAATGAGCAGTTCTTC

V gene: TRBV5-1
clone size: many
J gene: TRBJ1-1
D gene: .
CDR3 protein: CASSLFQKTEAFF
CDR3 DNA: TGCGCCAGCAGCTTGTTCCAGAAGACTGAAGCTTTCTTT

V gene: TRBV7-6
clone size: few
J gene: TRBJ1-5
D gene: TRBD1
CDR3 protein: CASSKNRTGGNNQPQHF
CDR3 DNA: TGTGCCAGCAGCAAAAACCGGACAGGGGGGAACAATCAGCCCCAGCATTTT

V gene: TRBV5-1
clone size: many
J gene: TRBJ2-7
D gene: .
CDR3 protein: CASSELSSYEQYF
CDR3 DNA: TGCGCCAGCAGTGAGCTGTCCTCCTACGAGCAGTACTTC

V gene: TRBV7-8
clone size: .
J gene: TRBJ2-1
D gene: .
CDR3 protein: CASSLKRRGSSYNEQFF
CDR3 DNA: TGTGCCAGCAGCTTAAAGAGAAGGGGGTCCTCCTACAATGAGCAGTTCTTC

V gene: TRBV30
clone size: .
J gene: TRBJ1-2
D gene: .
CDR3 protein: CARRTVSGYTF
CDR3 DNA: TGTGCCCGGCGGACAGTGAGTGGCTACACCTTC

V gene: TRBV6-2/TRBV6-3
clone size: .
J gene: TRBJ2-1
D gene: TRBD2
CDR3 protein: CASRRSGAPYNEQFF
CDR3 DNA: TGTGCCAGCAGGAGGAGCGGGGCCCCCTACAATGAGCAGTTCTTC

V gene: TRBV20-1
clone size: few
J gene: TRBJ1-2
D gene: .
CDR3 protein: CSAKDKVGGDYGYTF
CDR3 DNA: TGCAGTGCTAAGGACAAGGTCGGGGGCGACTATGGCTACACCTTC

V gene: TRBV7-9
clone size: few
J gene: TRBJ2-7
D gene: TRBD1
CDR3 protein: CASSFAGTGRGEQYF
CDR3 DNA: TGTGCCAGCAGCTTCGCCGGGACAGGGCGGGGGGAGCAGTACTTC

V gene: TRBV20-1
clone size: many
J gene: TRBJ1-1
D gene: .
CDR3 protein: CSARAGHMNTEAFF
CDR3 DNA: TGCAGTGCTAGAGCGGGACACATGAACACTGAAGCTTTCTTT

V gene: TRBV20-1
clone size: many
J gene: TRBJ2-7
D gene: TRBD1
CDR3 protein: CSATGQGMGYEQYF
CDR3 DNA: TGCAGTGCTACCGGACAGGGTATGGGCTACGAGCAGTACTTC

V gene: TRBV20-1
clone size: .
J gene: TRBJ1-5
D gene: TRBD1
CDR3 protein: CSGTRGYNQPQHF
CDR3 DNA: TGCAGTGGCACCAGGGGGTACAATCAGCCCCAGCATTTT

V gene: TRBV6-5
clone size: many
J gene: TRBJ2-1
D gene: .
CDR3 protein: CASTLLLGNEQFF
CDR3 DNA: TGTGCCAGCACTTTACTACTCGGGAATGAGCAGTTCTTC

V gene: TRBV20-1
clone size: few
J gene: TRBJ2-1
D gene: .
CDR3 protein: CSARSVWVNEQFF
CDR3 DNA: TGCAGTGCTAGATCCGTATGGGTCAATGAGCAGTTCTTC